Below are 28 T cell receptor beta chains sequenced from a single sample in a study of cytomegalovirus exposure and HLA in healthy donors. The PCR ran on 60 Vbeta and 13 Jbeta primers. Sequenced by immunoSEQ multiplex PCR; TCRdb stores in-frame clones only, minus some. The table lists approximately 190,000 clones. The source material was PBMCs. The receptors originated from a man in his thirties or forties in good health and CMV-seronegative.

The chain combines TRBV14 with TRBJ1-2, with a possible D match to TRBD1 (6 bases). The CDR3 spans 14 residues. Germline CDR1 and CDR2: SGHDN and FVKESK. Trimming cost V 0 bases and J 8 bases, with 13 bases left between them. This chain's CDR3 is CASSQDRGGRGYTF. The CDR3 nucleotides read TGTGCCAGCAGCCAAGATCGGGGGGGGCGAGGCTACACCTTC.

This chain links TRBV5-1 with TRBJ1-3, with unresolved D. The V gene lost 1 base and the J gene lost 2 bases, with 7 bases spanning the gap. The CDR3 has 14 residues. Germline-derived CDR1 and CDR2 are SGHRS and YFSETQ. In DNA form, the CDR3 reads TGCGCCAGCAGCTTGACAGCTACTGGAAACACCATATATTTT. It encodes CASSLTATGNTIYF.

A note on this clone: Different DNA sequences within this sample yield the same CDR3. V usage is TRBV7-8 and J usage is TRBJ1-5; no definite D call. The CDR3 sequence is 14 residues long. V was trimmed by 1 base and J by 4 bases, leaving 8 bases between them. The germline gives CDR1 SGHVS, CDR2 FQNEAQ. CDR3 in amino acids: CASSLVAGNQPQHF. The CDR3 DNA sequence: TGTGCCAGCAGCTTAGTTGCCGGGAATCAGCCCCAGCATTTT.

The chain joins TRBV15 to TRBJ1-2, with a possible D match to TRBD1 (6 bases). The CDR3 has 15 residues. CDR1 and CDR2 from the germline V gene are LNHNV and YYDKDF (reference sequence). The ends were cut back, 5 bases at V and 4 bases at J, with 17 bases in the middle. The chain's CDR3 is CATSGRQGPAYGYTF. In DNA form, the CDR3 reads TGTGCCACCAGCGGTCGGCAGGGGCCTGCCTATGGCTACACCTTC.

The chain carries TRBV4-1 and TRBJ2-1, with TRBD2 identical over 9 bases. CDR3 length: 16 residues. The V gene's germline CDR1 is MGHRA and CDR2 YSYEKL. J lost 4 bases, V lost 5 bases, and 9 bases had no gene match. CDR3 sequence reads: CASSDNGLASYNEQFF. The CDR3 DNA reads as TGCGCCAGCAGCGATAATGGACTAGCGTCATACAATGAGCAGTTCTTC.

The CDR3 protein is CASSLSPAGASYEQYF. The DNA of the CDR3 is TGTGCCAGCAGTTTATCCCCAGCGGGGGCCTCCTACGAGCAGTACTTC. V gene TRBV27 combines with J gene TRBJ2-7; 8 bases are a match to TRBD2. With 0 bases clipped from V and 0 bases from J, the junction kept 4 bases outside the gene matches. The germline V gene encodes CDR1 MNHEY and CDR2 SMNVEV (reference sequence). The CDR3 has 16 residues.

CDR3 region: CASSYGEGPYEQFF. In DNA form, the CDR3 reads TGTGCCAGCAGTTACGGGGAGGGCCCCTACGAGCAGTTCTTC. The gene calls are TRBV6-5 and TRBJ2-1; 7 positions agree with TRBD2. The CDR3 covers 14 residues. V shed 2 bases and J 10 bases; nucleotides not matched to a gene: 8. Germline values: CDR1 MNHEY, CDR2 SVGAGI.

This chain joins TRBV11-2 and TRBJ1-1; 10 nucleotides align to TRBD1. This CDR3 region has 16 residues. The trim removed 3 bases at V and 0 bases at J, leaving 4 bases unmatched. Germline CDR1 reads SGHAT; CDR2 reads FQNNGV. The CDR3 nucleotides are TGTGCCAGCAGCTTCGACAGGGGGCGGATGAACACTGAAGCTTTCTTT. This encodes CASSFDRGRMNTEAFF.

This chain links TRBV2 with TRBJ1-2, with 8 bases identical to TRBD1. Per the germline V gene, CDR1 is SNHLY and CDR2 is FYNNEI. The CDR3 spans 14 residues. The J segment lost 4 bases and the V segment lost 4 bases, leaving 5 bases of the junction unmatched. The CDR3 reads CASSGQGISYGYTF. CDR3 DNA sequence: TGTGCCAGCAGTGGACAGGGGATTAGCTATGGCTACACCTTC. Drawing the rest from reference TRBV2 and TRBJ1-2, the complete variable domain is EPEVTQTPSHQVTQMGQEVILRCVPISNHLYFYWYRQILGQKVEFLVSFYNNEISEKSEIFDDQFSVERPDGSNFTLKIRSTKLEDSAMYFCASSGQGISYGYTFGSGTRLTVV.

The chain uses TRBV27 and TRBJ1-1; 8 bases align to TRBD1. CDR3 length: 17 residues. The V and J ends lost 4 bases and 4 bases, in that order; junction bases with no gene match: 14. Looked up from germline, CDR1 is MNHEY and CDR2 is SMNVEV (reference sequence). CDR3 DNA sequence: TGTGCCAGCAGTTCTCCCTCTACGCAGGGGGCAGGCACTGAAGCTTTCTTT. It codes for CASSSPSTQGAGTEAFF.

The V call is TRBV5-1, the J call TRBJ2-3, with 11 bases that match TRBD2. Germline V gene data show CDR1 as SGHRS and CDR2 as YFSETQ. The CDR3 is made up of 19 amino acids. The ends lost 1 base at V and 2 bases at J; junction bases unmatched: 12. CDR3 sequence (DNA): TGCGCCAGCAGCTTGTGGTCCACCGGGACTAGCGGCGACACAGATACGCAGTATTTT. It translates to CASSLWSTGTSGDTDTQYF.

This chain links TRBV5-1 with TRBJ2-3, with D perhaps TRBD2 (7 bases). CDR3 length: 16 amino acids. Per germline, CDR1 SGHRS and CDR2 YFSETQ. V dropped 3 bases and J dropped 4 bases, with 18 bases sitting between them. In nucleotides, the CDR3 is TGCGCCAGCAGCTGGGGGGGGGCCGAGGGATCAGATACGCAGTATTTT. Protein sequence: CASSWGGAEGSDTQYF.

The gene calls are TRBV10-2 and TRBJ2-7, with 8 bases matching TRBD2. The CDR3 sequence is 15 residues long. Germline loops: CDR1 WSHSY, CDR2 SAAADI. The V segment lost 6 bases and the J segment 2 bases; nucleotides outside the gene matches: 9. CDR3 nucleotides: TGCGCCAGCAGCTTGAGAGCGGGACTAGCCTACGAGCAGTACTTC. This translates into CASSLRAGLAYEQYF.

The genes are TRBV7-9 and TRBJ1-5; the D gene is possibly TRBD1 (6 bases). V was trimmed by 6 bases and J by 5 bases, leaving 11 bases between them. The CDR3 contains 13 residues. CDR1 is SEHNR, CDR2 FQNEAQ, per germline (reference sequence). CDR3 in amino acids: CASSGGPDQPQHF. CDR3 DNA: TGTGCCAGCAGTGGGGGCCCGGATCAGCCCCAGCATTTT. Full variable domain (missing parts from reference TRBV7-9 and TRBJ1-5): DTGVSQNPRHKITKRGQNVTFRCDPISEHNRLYWYRQTLGQGPEFLTYFQNEAQLEKSRLLSDRFSAERPKGSFSTLEIQRTEQGDSAMYLCASSGGPDQPQHFGDGTRLSIL.

This chain joins TRBV6-5 and TRBJ2-7; TRBD1 might be the D (6 bases). The CDR3 sequence is 14 residues long. The V and J ends lost 6 bases and 1 base respectively, with 13 bases between them. CDR1 and CDR2 from the germline V gene are MNHEY and SVGAGI. The CDR3: CASRRQVLSYEQYF. In DNA form, the CDR3 reads TGTGCCAGCAGACGACAGGTCCTATCCTACGAGCAGTACTTC.

The J gene is TRBJ2-1, the V gene TRBV2; the match to TRBD2 covers 9 bases. Germline V gene sequence: CDR1 SNHLY, CDR2 FYNNEI. The CDR3 is 17 residues long. V was pared by 8 bases and J by 2 bases, with 13 bases of the junction left unmatched. This chain's CDR3 is CASRFSPLAGPYNEQFF. CDR3 nucleotides: TGTGCCAGCCGGTTTTCCCCGCTAGCGGGACCCTACAATGAGCAGTTCTTC.

J is TRBJ1-5 and V is TRBV5-1; a possible D gene is TRBD1 (6 bases). Looked up from germline, CDR1 is SGHRS and CDR2 is YFSETQ. This CDR3 has 15 residues. Trimming took off 0 bases at V and 7 bases at J, with 14 bases between the two ends. The chain's CDR3 is CASSLDTGHGQPQHF. For the CDR3, the DNA is TGCGCCAGCAGCTTGGATACAGGGCATGGCCAGCCCCAGCATTTT. The full variable domain, rest sourced from reference TRBV5-1 and TRBJ1-5, is KAGVTQTPRYLIKTRGQQVTLSCSPISGHRSVSWYQQTPGQGLQFLFEYFSETQRNKGNFPGRFSGRQFSNSRSEMNVSTLELGDSALYLCASSLDTGHGQPQHFGDGTRLSIL.

This chain connects TRBV10-1 to TRBJ2-2, with D perhaps TRBD1 (6 bases). The CDR3 loop spans 16 amino acids. The ends were cut back, 1 base at V and 2 bases at J, with 11 bases in the middle. Germline lookup yields CDR1 WNHNN and CDR2 SYGVQD (reference sequence). This chain's CDR3 is CASSEFGQINTGELFF. Written as DNA, the CDR3 is TGCGCCAGCAGTGAGTTTGGACAGATAAACACCGGGGAGCTGTTTTTT.

This sequence joins TRBV11-3 and TRBJ2-7; 7 bases match TRBD2. The CDR3 is 14 amino acids. V lost 1 base, J lost 6 bases, and 6 bases stayed unmatched. The germline CDR1 and CDR2 sequences are SGHNT and YENEEA. The DNA for the CDR3 is TGTGCCAGCAGCTTAGTGGGGGGGGAAGGCGAGCAGTACTTC. This gives the protein CASSLVGGEGEQYF.

This chain links TRBV9 with TRBJ2-3; 11 bases map to TRBD2. The ends lost 4 bases at V and 5 bases at J; junction bases unmatched: 12. Germline-derived CDR1 and CDR2 are SGDLS and YYNGEE. This CDR3 region has 17 residues. DNA of the CDR3: TGTGCCAGCAGCCCCCGAGGTAGCGGGGGGGCAAGAGATACGCAGTATTTT. Residues: CASSPRGSGGARDTQYF.

The chain uses TRBV2 and TRBJ2-1; 7 bases are a match to TRBD1. The CDR3 length is 15 residues. V lost 6 bases, J lost 2 bases, and 7 bases stayed unmatched. Looked up from germline, CDR1 is SNHLY and CDR2 is FYNNEI. CDR3 DNA sequence: TGTGCCAGCAGAGAGGACAGGTTCACCTACAATGAGCAGTTCTTC. It yields the protein CASREDRFTYNEQFF.

V gene TRBV10-3 combines with J gene TRBJ1-2, with a tentative D call TRBD1 (6 bases). This CDR3 is built from 14 residues. The V and J ends lost 6 bases and 5 bases respectively, with 16 bases between them. Germline loops: CDR1 ENHRY, CDR2 SYGVKD. The CDR3, as DNA: TGTGCCATCAGGCAAGGGGGGGATATTTATGGCTACACCTTC. As protein: CAIRQGGDIYGYTF.

V usage is TRBV9 and J usage is TRBJ1-3; TRBD1 matches at 9 bases. V was pared by 3 bases and J by 4 bases, with 8 bases of the junction left unmatched. Looked up from germline, CDR1 is SGDLS and CDR2 is YYNGEE. This CDR3 region has 16 residues. CDR3 coding DNA: TGTGCCAGCAGCGGAGGGCAGGGACAGGGAGGAAACACCATATATTTT. It yields the protein CASSGGQGQGGNTIYF.

CDR3 protein: CASSQQGLEQYF. The CDR3 DNA follows: TGTGCCAGCAGCCAACAGGGTCTCGAGCAGTACTTC. The rearrangement uses TRBV7-9 and TRBJ2-7; perhaps TRBD1 as D (6 bases). V lost 5 bases and J lost 6, with 11 bases in between. CDR1 is SEHNR and CDR2 is FQNEAQ in the germline V gene (reference sequence). The CDR3 length is 12 residues.

V gene TRBV7-9 combines with J gene TRBJ2-5; D ambiguous. The assigned J gene may be wrong: the sequence end matches TRBJ2-7 better. CDR3 length: 13 amino acids. Germline V gene data show CDR1 as SEHNR and CDR2 as FQNEAQ (reference sequence). This CDR3 is CASTADGSYEQYF. CDR3 sequence (DNA): TGTGCCAGCACCGCCGACGGTAGCTACGAGCAGTACTTC.

V gene TRBV21-1 combines with J gene TRBJ2-5; the DNA was not used to check the table's D call, TRBD1. TRBV21-1 constitutes a pseudogene. This CDR3 comprises 15 residues. DNA of the CDR3: TGTGCCAGCAGCAAACCGGGACAGGGGTGGGAGACCCAGTACTTC. Encoded protein: CASSKPGQGWETQYF.

The chain uses TRBV2 and TRBJ2-1; 10 nucleotides line up with TRBD2. The length of the CDR3 is 14 residues. CDR1 SNHLY and CDR2 FYNNEI come from the germline V gene. The junction had 5 bases not matched to a gene; V was cut back by 8 bases and J by 4 bases. The CDR3 region has the DNA TGTGCCAGCCAAAGGACTAGCGGATACAATGAGCAGTTCTTC. This gives the protein CASQRTSGYNEQFF.

The gene calls are TRBV7-2 and TRBJ1-1; D may be TRBD1 (5 bases). V was cut by 5 bases and J by 2 bases, with 12 bases left in between. In germline, CDR1 is SGHTA, CDR2 FQGNSA. The CDR3 loop spans 14 amino acids. CDR3 loop: CASSLGHANTEAFF. DNA for the CDR3: TGTGCCAGCAGCCTGGGGCACGCAAACACTGAAGCTTTCTTT.